The entry that follows covers one TCR beta chain sequence. No antigen is known for it. Repertoires were generated with immunoSEQ multiplex PCR, while TCRdb's copy carries only in-frame clones and drops some. The sample consists of over 55,000 clones, 65% to 90% of them appearing once. This specimen comes from a study of OX40 agonist ivuxolimab in advanced cancers. About the research overall: Prior therapy, whether anti-PD-1, anti-PD-L1 or anti-CTLA-4, was allowed, and about 40% had some. Broader study findings: Clonal expansion was seen in CD4+ and CD8+ blood T cells by week 6 at 0.1 to 3.0 mg/kg. Expanded peripheral T-cell antigen specificity went undetermined.

Collection of blood occurred at baseline, at cycle 4 day 1, and at cycle 7 day 1. The TCR comes from an adult with an advanced solid tumor such as melanoma, head and neck, liver or kidney cancer. The sample in question was CD4+ or CD8+ T cells sorted from blood, obtained in a trial of the OX40 agonist ivuxolimab.

The DNA of the CDR3 is TGTGCCAGCAGCTTCCAGGGCAGCCTCTACGAGCAGTACTTC. Encoded protein: CASSFQGSLYEQYF. The rearrangement links TRBV7-2 to TRBJ2-7; weak D call: TRBD1 (5 bases). Trimming stripped 3 bases from V and 3 bases from J, with 12 bases between. CDR1 is SGHTA, CDR2 FQGNSA, per germline. The CDR3 is made up of 14 amino acids.